This T cell receptor beta chain was sequenced in a study of glioma-infiltrating T cells after dendritic cell vaccination. The wider study: Samples are from glioblastoma patients in Phase I and II dendritic cell vaccine trials. Patients received autologous tumor lysate-pulsed dendritic cell vaccination between 2003 and 2012.

Germline V gives CDR1 MNHNS, CDR2 SASEGT. V was clipped by 4 bases and J by 1 base, with 7 bases between them. This CDR3 comprises 13 residues. Only in-frame clones appear in the TCRdb table, and some are missing; sequencing was by immunoSEQ multiplex PCR. The sample contains under 100,000 clones, about 90% of which appear only once. The chain combines TRBV6-1 with TRBJ1-1; no definite D call. Sequenced material: blood, taken before dendritic cell vaccination. This TCR was recovered from a human donor with glioblastoma. CDR3 bases: TGTGCCAGCAGTGTTGCCAGGAACACTGAAGCTTTCTTT. Residues: CASSVARNTEAFF.